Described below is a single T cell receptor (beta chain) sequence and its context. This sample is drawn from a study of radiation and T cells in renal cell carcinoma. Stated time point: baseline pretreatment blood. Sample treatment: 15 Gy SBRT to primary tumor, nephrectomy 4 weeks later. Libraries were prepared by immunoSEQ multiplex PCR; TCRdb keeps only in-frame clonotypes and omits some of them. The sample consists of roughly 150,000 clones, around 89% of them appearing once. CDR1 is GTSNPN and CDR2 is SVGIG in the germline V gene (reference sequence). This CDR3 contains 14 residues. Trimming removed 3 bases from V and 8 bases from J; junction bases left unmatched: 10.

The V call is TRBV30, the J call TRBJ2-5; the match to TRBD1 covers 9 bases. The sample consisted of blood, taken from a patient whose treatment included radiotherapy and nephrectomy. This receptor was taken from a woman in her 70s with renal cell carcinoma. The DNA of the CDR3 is TGTGCCTGGAGGGAGACAGGGGGTCTTTTAACCCAGTACTTC. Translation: CAWRETGGLLTQYF.